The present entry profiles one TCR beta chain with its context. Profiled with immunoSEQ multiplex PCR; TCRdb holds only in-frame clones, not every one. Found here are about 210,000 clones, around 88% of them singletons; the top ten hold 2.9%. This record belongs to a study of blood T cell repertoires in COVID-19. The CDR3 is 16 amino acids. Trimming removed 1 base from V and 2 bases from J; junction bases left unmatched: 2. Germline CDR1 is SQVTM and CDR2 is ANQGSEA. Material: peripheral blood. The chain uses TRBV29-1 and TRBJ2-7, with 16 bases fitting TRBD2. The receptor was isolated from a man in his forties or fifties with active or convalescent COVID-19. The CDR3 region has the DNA TGCAGCGTTGAAGGAGGGACTAGCGGGAGGGCCTACGAGCAGTACTTC. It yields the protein CSVEGGTSGRAYEQYF.